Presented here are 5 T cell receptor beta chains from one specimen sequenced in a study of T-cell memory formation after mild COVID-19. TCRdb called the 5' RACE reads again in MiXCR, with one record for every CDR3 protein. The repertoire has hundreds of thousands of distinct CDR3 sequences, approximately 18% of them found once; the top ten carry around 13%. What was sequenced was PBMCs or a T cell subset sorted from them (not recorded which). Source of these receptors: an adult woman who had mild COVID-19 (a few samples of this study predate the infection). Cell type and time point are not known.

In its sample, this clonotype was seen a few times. The CDR3 DNA reads TGTGCCAGCAGTCCTAGCGGGAGCGTTGCAGATACGCAGTATTTT. Amino acid sequence: CASSPSGSVADTQYF. The rearrangement links TRBV12-3 or TRBV12-4 to TRBJ2-3; 10 bases align to TRBD2. The CDR3 runs to 15 residues. The V gene end was trimmed by 5 bases and the J gene end by 4 bases; junction bases not matched to a gene: 6.

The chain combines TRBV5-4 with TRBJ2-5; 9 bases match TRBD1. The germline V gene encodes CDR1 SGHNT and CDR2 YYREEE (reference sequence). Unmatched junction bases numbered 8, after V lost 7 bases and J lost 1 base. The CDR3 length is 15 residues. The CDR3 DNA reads TGTGCCAGCCGCGGGTGGACAGGGGTCCAAGAGACCCAGTACTTC. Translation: CASRGWTGVQETQYF.

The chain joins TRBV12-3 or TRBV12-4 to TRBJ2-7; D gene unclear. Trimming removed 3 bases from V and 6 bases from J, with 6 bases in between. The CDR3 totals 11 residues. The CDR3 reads CASSFGLEQYF. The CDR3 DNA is TGTGCCAGCAGTTTTGGGCTCGAGCAGTACTTC.

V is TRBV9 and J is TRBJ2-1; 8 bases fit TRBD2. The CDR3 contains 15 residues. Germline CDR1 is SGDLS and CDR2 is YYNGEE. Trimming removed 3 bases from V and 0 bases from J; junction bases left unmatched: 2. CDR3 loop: CASSAGGSSYNEQFF. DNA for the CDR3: TGTGCCAGCAGCGCGGGGGGGTCCTCCTACAATGAGCAGTTCTTC. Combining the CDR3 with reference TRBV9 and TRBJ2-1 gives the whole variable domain DSGVTQTPKHLITATGQRVTLRCSPRSGDLSVYWYQQSLDQGLQFLIQYYNGEERAKGNILERFSAQQFPDLHSELNLSSLELGDSALYFCASSAGGSSYNEQFFGPGTRLTVL.

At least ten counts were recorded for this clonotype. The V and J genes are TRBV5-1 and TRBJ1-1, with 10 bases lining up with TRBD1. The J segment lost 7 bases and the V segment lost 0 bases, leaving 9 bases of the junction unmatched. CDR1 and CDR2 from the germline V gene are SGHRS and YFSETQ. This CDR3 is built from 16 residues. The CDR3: CASSLDGGTGASEAFF. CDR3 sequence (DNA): TGCGCCAGCAGCTTGGATGGGGGGACAGGGGCGAGTGAAGCTTTCTTT.